This T cell receptor (beta chain) is from a study of T-cell reconstitution after alpha-beta-depleted transplantation in children. Whole-study findings and limits: Recipient T cells and thymic progenitors that survived gave rise to the high TCRbeta diversity observed at day 60 in some patients.

Preparing the TCRbeta library involved the use of unique molecular identifiers. TCRdb analysed the PCR reads with MiXCR anew, one entry per CDR3 protein. This sample has hundreds of thousands of distinct CDR3 sequences, with approximately 15% found just once. This CDR3 spans 15 amino acids. V lost 4 bases, J lost 5 bases, and 15 bases lay in between. CDR1 is LGHDT, CDR2 YNNKEL, per germline (reference sequence). The table lists this clonotype with many counts. The target antigen is unknown. The receptor's source is a male patient under 18 who had a stem cell transplant for acute lymphoblastic leukemia, so the T cells may come from the graft donor. The gene calls are TRBV3-1 and TRBJ2-1; a weak D match, TRBD1 (5 bases). The specimen was PBMCs, mostly from graft donor cells, collected 360 days after TCRalphabeta/CD19-depleted stem cell transplant. Here the CDR3 DNA reads TGTGCCAGCAGCCCACAGGTCTCGACACACAATGAGCAGTTCTTC. Translating it yields CASSPQVSTHNEQFF.